The 23 T cell receptor beta chains below all came from one sample that was sequenced in a study of neurological immune-mediated disorders. Via MiXCR, TCRdb re-called the 5' RACE reads, giving one row per CDR3 protein. This sample carries tens of thousands of distinct CDR3 sequences, around 10% of them seen once, and the ten largest clones take under 8.5%. Sequencing used PBMCs. The receptors here all came from a young woman with HTLV-1-associated myelopathy (HAM/TSP).

The chain carries TRBV20-1 and TRBJ1-1; 11 nucleotides line up with TRBD1. Germline values: CDR1 DFQATT, CDR2 SNEGSKA (reference sequence). This CDR3 has 17 amino acids. V shed 6 bases, J shed 4 bases, and the junction held 16 bases outside the gene matches. The DNA of the CDR3 is TGCAGTGCGATGTTGTCGGACAGGGGGCGGGGGGGCACTGAAGCTTTCTTT. This gives the protein CSAMLSDRGRGGTEAFF.

In this sample, this clonotype turned up many times. The chain links TRBV20-1 to TRBJ2-3; TRBD2 matches at 11 bases. The J segment lost 2 bases and the V segment lost 5 bases, leaving 9 bases of the junction unmatched. Germline CDR1 and CDR2: DFQATT and SNEGSKA (reference sequence). The CDR3 length is 16 residues. DNA of the CDR3: TGCAGTGCTGACTCCAGACTAGCGGGGTCCACAGATACGCAGTATTTT. This gives the protein CSADSRLAGSTDTQYF.

The V gene is TRBV7-9, the J gene TRBJ2-7, with a possible D match to TRBD1 (5 bases). The germline V and J ends were trimmed by 1 base and 2 bases, with 12 bases remaining between them. The CDR3 is 15 amino acids. Germline V CDR1 and CDR2: SEHNR, FQNEAQ (reference sequence). The CDR3 sequence is CASSLEEDRAYEQYF. CDR3 coding DNA: TGTGCCAGCAGCTTAGAGGAAGACAGAGCCTACGAGCAGTACTTC.

This clonotype was picked up many times. The J gene is TRBJ1-3, the V gene TRBV10-2; D gene uncertain. The CDR3 runs 16 residues. Germline lookup yields CDR1 WSHSY and CDR2 SAAADI. With 6 bases removed from V and 0 bases from J, the gap between germline ends came to 15 bases. This CDR3 is CASSPGVANSGNTIYF. The CDR3 DNA reads TGCGCCAGCAGCCCCGGGGTGGCGAACTCTGGAAACACCATATATTTT.

This clonotype was observed many times. This sequence joins TRBV20-1 and TRBJ1-1; 8 positions match TRBD1. The CDR3 has 15 amino acids. V shed 0 bases and J 2 bases; nucleotides not matched to a gene: 5. From germline, CDR1 is DFQATT and CDR2 SNEGSKA (reference sequence). The CDR3 DNA reads as TGCAGTGCTAGAGACACAGACAGGGGAAACACTGAAGCTTTCTTT. This encodes CSARDTDRGNTEAFF.

This clonotype was observed many times. This sequence joins TRBV5-1 and TRBJ2-1; D may be TRBD2 (6 bases). The CDR3 contains 14 residues. Trimming left V 4 bases short and J 8 bases short, with 16 bases between. From germline, CDR1 is SGHRS and CDR2 YFSETQ. The CDR3 DNA follows: TGCGCCAGCAGCCCCCCTCGGGGGACCGATGAGCAGTTCTTC. It translates to CASSPPRGTDEQFF.

The V gene is TRBV5-1, the J gene TRBJ2-1; perhaps TRBD1 as D (5 bases). Trimming removed 0 bases at V and 9 bases at J, with 13 bases between. The CDR3 has 14 amino acids. Germline V CDR1 and CDR2: SGHRS, YFSETQ. CDR3 in DNA: TGCGCCAGCAGCTTGGCTGCCAGGGCAACTGAGCAGTTCTTC. It specifies CASSLAARATEQFF.

This clonotype appeared many times. The chain is built from TRBV12-3 or TRBV12-4 and TRBJ2-1, with TRBD2 identical over 9 bases. The trim removed 4 bases at V and 9 bases at J, leaving 10 bases unmatched. The CDR3 has 15 residues. The CDR3 loop is CASSSWPSGIGEQFF. The CDR3, as DNA: TGTGCCAGCAGTTCGTGGCCTAGCGGGATAGGTGAGCAGTTCTTC.

This clonotype was detected many times. The chain joins TRBV20-1 to TRBJ1-2; D remains unclear. V lost 0 bases, J lost 4 bases, and 15 bases lay in between. Germline loops: CDR1 DFQATT, CDR2 SNEGSKA (reference sequence). The CDR3 has 15 residues. The DNA for the CDR3 is TGCAGTGCTAGAGATTCCTCACCCTCCATCTATGGCTACACCTTC. Protein product: CSARDSSPSIYGYTF.

This clonotype was recorded many times. This chain connects TRBV12-3 or TRBV12-4 to TRBJ1-5; D unresolved. V was cut by 1 base and J by 2 bases, with 12 bases left in between. The CDR3 contains 16 residues. The CDR3 loop reads CASSLEGTGGNQPQHF. In DNA, the CDR3 is TGTGCCAGCAGTTTAGAGGGAACCGGAGGCAATCAGCCCCAGCATTTT.

This clonotype has at least ten counts. Mismatch with germline at one junction end may stem from a read error. The CDR3 region has the DNA TGCGCCAGCAGTATGATTGGAGGGGCCCTTAACTCTGGCTACACCTTC. It translates to CASSMIGGALNSGYTF. The chain couples TRBV5-1 to TRBJ1-2; possibly TRBD1 for D (5 bases). Germline values: CDR1 SGHRS, CDR2 YFSETQ. The CDR3 totals 16 residues.

This clonotype was seen repeatedly, ten times or more. The V gene is TRBV20-1, the J gene TRBJ1-5; D remains ambiguous. The ends were cut back, 4 bases at V and 6 bases at J, with 10 bases in the middle. The CDR3 contains 12 residues. Per germline, CDR1 DFQATT and CDR2 SNEGSKA (reference sequence). The DNA for the CDR3 is TGCAGTGCTAAACTAGGGTTTCAGCCCCAGCATTTT. Protein product: CSAKLGFQPQHF.

This clonotype appeared many times. J is TRBJ2-1 and V is TRBV10-3, with D possibly being TRBD1 (7 bases). The CDR3 extends over 18 amino acids. Deletions cut 0 bases from V and 3 bases from J, with 18 bases between. The germline V gene has CDR1 ENHRY and CDR2 SYGVKD. The CDR3 DNA sequence: TGTGCCATCAGTGAGTCGACTCGGCGGGACAGCTTCTACAATGAGCAGTTCTTC. Its translation: CAISESTRRDSFYNEQFF.

This clonotype came up many times. The chain joins TRBV5-5 to TRBJ2-1; 15 nucleotides align to TRBD2. J lost 0 bases, V lost 4 bases, and 5 bases had no gene match. The CDR3 extends over 18 amino acids. Germline V gene data show CDR1 as SGHKS and CDR2 as YYEKEE (reference sequence). Here the CDR3 DNA reads TGTGCCAGCAGCGAGGGACTAGCGGGGGGATTCTCCTACAATGAGCAGTTCTTC. It translates to CASSEGLAGGFSYNEQFF.

This clonotype was detected only a few times. This chain links TRBV5-1 with TRBJ1-6, with a tentative D call TRBD1 (5 bases). This CDR3 is 15 amino acids long. Germline CDR1 is SGHRS and CDR2 is YFSETQ. Trimming took off 4 bases at V and 2 bases at J, with 10 bases between the two ends. The CDR3 bases are TGCGCCAGCAGCGGGGACGGAGCCTATAATTCACCCCTCCACTTT. Translated: CASSGDGAYNSPLHF.

This clonotype has ten or more counts. The CDR3 protein is CSATPHTTNSPLHF. The CDR3 DNA is TGCAGTGCTACCCCGCATACGACTAATTCACCCCTCCACTTT. The chain recombines TRBV20-1 with TRBJ1-6, with D hard to call. The germline V gene encodes CDR1 DFQATT and CDR2 SNEGSKA (reference sequence). Deletions cut 4 bases from V and 6 bases from J, with 13 bases between. The CDR3 runs 14 residues.

The table lists this clonotype with many counts. CDR3 nucleotides: TGCAGTGCTCCCCTAATTCGAGGCTATGGCTACACCTTC. Translating gives CSAPLIRGYGYTF. This rearrangement joins TRBV20-1 to TRBJ1-2; D is undetermined. The V end lost 5 bases, the J end lost 4 bases, and 14 bases lay between the germline ends. Per germline, CDR1 DFQATT and CDR2 SNEGSKA (reference sequence). CDR3 length equals 13 residues.

This clonotype was detected many times. The chain has TRBV20-1 and TRBJ2-7, with D possibly TRBD1 on 5 matching bases. The V gene's germline CDR1 is DFQATT and CDR2 SNEGSKA (reference sequence). With 3 bases removed from V and 5 bases from J, the gap between germline ends came to 17 bases. The CDR3 spans 14 residues. For the CDR3, the DNA is TGCAGTGCTAGTAAAGGGGCAGATGCCCACGAGCAGTACTTC. As protein: CSASKGADAHEQYF.

This clonotype came up many times. The chain is built from TRBV6-5 and TRBJ2-3; 7 positions agree with TRBD2. Per the germline V gene, CDR1 is MNHEY and CDR2 is SVGAGI. This CDR3 is built from 15 residues. Trimming took 6 bases from V and 2 from J; bases not matched to a gene: 8. The CDR3 loop reads CASSPSGAPTDTQYF. The CDR3 DNA reads TGTGCCAGCAGCCCGAGCGGGGCCCCCACAGATACGCAGTATTTT.

This clonotype is medium-sized in the sample. The J gene is TRBJ1-1, the V gene TRBV20-1, with a tentative D call TRBD1 (6 bases). Deletions cut 3 bases from V and 2 bases from J, with 16 bases between. CDR3 length equals 15 residues. Germline CDR1 is DFQATT and CDR2 is SNEGSKA (reference sequence). The CDR3: CSARGAGEGNTEAFF. In DNA, the CDR3 is TGCAGTGCTAGGGGGGCGGGAGAAGGTAACACTGAAGCTTTCTTT.

With regard to this clonotype: This may be a read error, as it is one base from a much larger clone. The rearrangement joins TRBV21-1 to TRBJ1-1. TRBV21-1 is annotated as a pseudogene. This CDR3 contains 17 residues. The chain's CDR3 is CASTPKWGGDRNTEAFF. Here the CDR3 DNA reads TGTGCCAGCACCCCCAAATGGGGAGGGGACAGGAACACTGAAGCTTTCTTT.

At least ten counts were recorded for this clonotype. This rearrangement joins TRBV5-5 to TRBJ2-7, with D uncertain. There are 13 residues in the CDR3. V dropped 5 bases and J dropped 5 bases, with 14 bases sitting between them. CDR1 and CDR2 from the germline V gene are SGHKS and YYEKEE (reference sequence). CDR3 sequence reads: CASRAQLLDEQYF. The CDR3 bases are TGTGCCAGCAGAGCGCAACTCCTGGACGAGCAGTACTTC. Supplemented by reference TRBV5-5 and TRBJ2-7, the full variable domain reads DAGVTQSPTHLIKTRGQQVTLRCSPISGHKSVSWYQQVLGQGPQFIFQYYEKEERGRGNFPDRFSARQFPNYSSELNVNALLLGDSALYLCASRAQLLDEQYFGPGTRLTVT.

In its sample, this clonotype was seen many times. The chain uses TRBV10-3 and TRBJ1-1; D unresolved. CDR1 is ENHRY and CDR2 is SYGVKD in the germline V gene. The CDR3 totals 13 residues. Trimming removed 5 bases at V and 0 bases at J, with 7 bases between. CDR3 bases: TGTGCCATCAGTCGGGATTTGAACACTGAAGCTTTCTTT. Translation gives CAISRDLNTEAFF.